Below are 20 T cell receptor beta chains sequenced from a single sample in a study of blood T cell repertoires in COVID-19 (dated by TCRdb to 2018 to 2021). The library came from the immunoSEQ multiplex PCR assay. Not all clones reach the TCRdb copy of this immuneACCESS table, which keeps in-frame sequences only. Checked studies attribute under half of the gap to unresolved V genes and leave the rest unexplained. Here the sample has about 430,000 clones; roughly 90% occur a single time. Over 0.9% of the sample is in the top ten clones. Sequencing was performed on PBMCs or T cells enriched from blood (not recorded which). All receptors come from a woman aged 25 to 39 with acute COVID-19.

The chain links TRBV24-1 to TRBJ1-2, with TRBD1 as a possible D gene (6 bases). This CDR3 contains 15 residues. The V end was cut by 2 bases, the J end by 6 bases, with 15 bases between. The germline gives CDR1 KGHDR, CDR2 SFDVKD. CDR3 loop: CATSDSSGHSNGYTF. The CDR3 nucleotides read TGTGCCACCAGTGATTCTTCGGGACACTCGAATGGCTACACCTTC.

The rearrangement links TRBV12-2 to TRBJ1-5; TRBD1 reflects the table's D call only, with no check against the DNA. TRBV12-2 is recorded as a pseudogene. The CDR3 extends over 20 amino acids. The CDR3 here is CASRLACYPWDRGDNQPQHF. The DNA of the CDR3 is TGTGCAAGTCGCTTAGCTTGTTACCCATGGGACAGGGGTGACAATCAGCCCCAGCATTTT.

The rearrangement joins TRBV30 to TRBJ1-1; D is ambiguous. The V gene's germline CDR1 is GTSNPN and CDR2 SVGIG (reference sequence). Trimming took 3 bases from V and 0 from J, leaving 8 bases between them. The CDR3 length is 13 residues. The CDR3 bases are TGTGCCTGGAGCGACACCTTGAACACTGAAGCTTTCTTT. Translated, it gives CAWSDTLNTEAFF.

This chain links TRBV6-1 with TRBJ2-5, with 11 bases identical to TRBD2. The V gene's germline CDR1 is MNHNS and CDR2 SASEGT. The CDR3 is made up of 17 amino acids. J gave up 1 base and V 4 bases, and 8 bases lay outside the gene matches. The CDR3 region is CASSGSASGGPQETQYF. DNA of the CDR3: TGTGCCAGCAGTGGCTCCGCTAGCGGGGGGCCCCAAGAGACCCAGTACTTC.

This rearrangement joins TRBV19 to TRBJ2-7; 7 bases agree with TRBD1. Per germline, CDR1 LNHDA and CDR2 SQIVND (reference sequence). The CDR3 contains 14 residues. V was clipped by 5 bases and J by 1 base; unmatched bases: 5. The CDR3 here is CASSCQGVSYEQYF. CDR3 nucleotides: TGTGCCAGTAGTTGCCAGGGGGTATCCTACGAGCAGTACTTC.

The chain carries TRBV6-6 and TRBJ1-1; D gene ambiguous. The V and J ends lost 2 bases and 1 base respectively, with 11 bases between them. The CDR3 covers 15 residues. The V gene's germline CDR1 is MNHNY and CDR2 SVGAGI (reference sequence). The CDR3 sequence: CASSYLSTANTEAFF. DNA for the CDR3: TGTGCCAGCAGTTACCTTTCTACAGCGAACACTGAAGCTTTCTTT.

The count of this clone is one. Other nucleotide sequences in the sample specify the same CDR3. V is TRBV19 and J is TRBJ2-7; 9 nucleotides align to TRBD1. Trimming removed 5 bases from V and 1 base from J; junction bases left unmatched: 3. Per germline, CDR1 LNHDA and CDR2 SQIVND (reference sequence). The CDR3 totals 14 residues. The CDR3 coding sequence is TGTGCCAGTAGTCCCGGGACAGGGTCCTACGAGCAGTACTTC. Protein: CASSPGTGSYEQYF.

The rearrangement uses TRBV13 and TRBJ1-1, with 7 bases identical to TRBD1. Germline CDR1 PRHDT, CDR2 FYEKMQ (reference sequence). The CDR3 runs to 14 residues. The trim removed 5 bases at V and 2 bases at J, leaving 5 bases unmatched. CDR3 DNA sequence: TGTGCCAGCAGCACCGACAGGGCCAACACTGAAGCTTTCTTT. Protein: CASSTDRANTEAFF.

For the CDR3, the DNA is TGTGCCAGCAGCGTAGGGACAGGGGGACTCTACGAGCAGTTCTTC. It yields the protein CASSVGTGGLYEQFF. This chain links TRBV9 with TRBJ2-1; TRBD1 matches at 10 bases. This CDR3 is 15 amino acids long. CDR1 is SGDLS and CDR2 is YYNGEE in the germline V gene. The trim removed 0 bases at V and 10 bases at J, leaving 7 bases unmatched.

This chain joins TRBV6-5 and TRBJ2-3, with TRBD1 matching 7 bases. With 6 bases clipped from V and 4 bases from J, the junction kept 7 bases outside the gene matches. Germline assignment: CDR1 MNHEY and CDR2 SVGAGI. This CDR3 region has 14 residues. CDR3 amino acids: CASSLFRGPDTQYF. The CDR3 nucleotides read TGTGCCAGCAGCCTCTTTAGGGGGCCAGATACGCAGTATTTT.

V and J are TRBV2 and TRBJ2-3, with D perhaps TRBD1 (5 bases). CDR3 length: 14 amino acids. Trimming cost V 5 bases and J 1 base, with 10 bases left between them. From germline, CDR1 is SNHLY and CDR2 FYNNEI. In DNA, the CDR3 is TGTGCCAGCAGTTCCTTAGGGGGCACAGATACGCAGTATTTT. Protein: CASSSLGGTDTQYF.

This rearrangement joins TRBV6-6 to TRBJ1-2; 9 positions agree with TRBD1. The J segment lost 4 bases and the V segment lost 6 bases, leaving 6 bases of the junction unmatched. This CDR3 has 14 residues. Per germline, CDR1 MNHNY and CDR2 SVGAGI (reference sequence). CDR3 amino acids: CASSSKGQGYGYTF. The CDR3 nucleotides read TGTGCCAGCAGCTCTAAGGGACAGGGCTATGGCTACACCTTC.

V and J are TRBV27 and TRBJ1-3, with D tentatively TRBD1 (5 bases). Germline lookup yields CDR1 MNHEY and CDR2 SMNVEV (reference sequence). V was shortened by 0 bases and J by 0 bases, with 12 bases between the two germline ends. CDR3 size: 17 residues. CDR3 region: CASSLSGGRYSGNTIYF. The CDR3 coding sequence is TGTGCCAGCAGTTTATCGGGGGGACGGTACTCTGGAAACACCATATATTTT.

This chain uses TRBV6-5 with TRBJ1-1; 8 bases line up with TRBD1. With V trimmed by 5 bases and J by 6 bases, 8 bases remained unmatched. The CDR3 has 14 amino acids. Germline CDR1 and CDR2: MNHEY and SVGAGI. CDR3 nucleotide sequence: TGTGCCAGCAGTCCGGACAGGGTCGATCCTGAAGCTTTCTTT. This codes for CASSPDRVDPEAFF.

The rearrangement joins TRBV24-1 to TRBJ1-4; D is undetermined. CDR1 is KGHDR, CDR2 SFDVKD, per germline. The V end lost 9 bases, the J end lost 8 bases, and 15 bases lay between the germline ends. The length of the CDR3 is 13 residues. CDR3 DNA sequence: TGTGCCACCTCCCCTAAAAACGGGGAAAAACTGTTTTTT. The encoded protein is CATSPKNGEKLFF.

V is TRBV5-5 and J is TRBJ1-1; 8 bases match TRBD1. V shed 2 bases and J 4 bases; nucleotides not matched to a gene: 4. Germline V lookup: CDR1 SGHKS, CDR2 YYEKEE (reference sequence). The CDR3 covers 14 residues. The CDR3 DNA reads TGTGCCAGCAGCTTCGGACAGGGCCCCACTGAAGCTTTCTTT. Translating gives CASSFGQGPTEAFF.

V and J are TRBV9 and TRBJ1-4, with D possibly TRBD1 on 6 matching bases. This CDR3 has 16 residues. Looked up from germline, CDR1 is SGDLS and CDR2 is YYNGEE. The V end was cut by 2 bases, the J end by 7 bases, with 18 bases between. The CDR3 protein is CASSVGFTGMVEKLFF. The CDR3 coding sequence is TGTGCCAGCAGCGTCGGATTTACAGGGATGGTTGAAAAACTGTTTTTT.

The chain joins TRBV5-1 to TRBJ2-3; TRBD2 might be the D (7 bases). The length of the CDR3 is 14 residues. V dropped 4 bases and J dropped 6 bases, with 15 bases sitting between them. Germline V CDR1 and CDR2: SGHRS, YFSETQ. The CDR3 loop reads CASSPRGAGDTQYF. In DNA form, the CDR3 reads TGCGCCAGCAGCCCCCGGGGGGCAGGGGATACGCAGTATTTT.

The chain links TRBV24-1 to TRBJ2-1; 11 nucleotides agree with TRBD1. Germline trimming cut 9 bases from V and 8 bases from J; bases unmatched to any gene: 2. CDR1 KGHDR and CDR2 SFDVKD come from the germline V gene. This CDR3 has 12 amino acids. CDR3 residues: CATRDRGDEQFF. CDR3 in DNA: TGTGCCACCCGGGACAGGGGGGATGAGCAGTTCTTC.

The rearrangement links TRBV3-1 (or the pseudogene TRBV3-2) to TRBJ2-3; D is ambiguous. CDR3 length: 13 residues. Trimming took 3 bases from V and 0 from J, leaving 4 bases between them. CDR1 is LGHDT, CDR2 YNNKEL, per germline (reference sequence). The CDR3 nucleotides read TGTGCCAGCAGCCATATGAGCACAGATACGCAGTATTTT. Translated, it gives CASSHMSTDTQYF.